Shown below are 21 T cell receptor beta chains from a single sample sequenced in a study of T-cell reconstitution after alpha-beta-depleted transplantation in children. TCRbeta library construction was performed incorporating unique molecular identifiers. One entry per CDR3 protein results from TCRdb running MiXCR on the PCR reads. Of around 400,000 distinct CDR3 sequences detected, roughly 20% appear once; the ten largest clones hold about 3.8%. The source was PBMCs from the stem cell graft donor, collected from the stem cell graft. These receptor sequences come from a human donor who donated a stem cell graft to a child with acute myeloid leukemia.

This clonotype came up a few times. The V call is TRBV9, the J call TRBJ2-1; no clear D. The CDR3 loop spans 14 amino acids. V gave up 0 bases and J gave up 7 bases, with 11 bases separating them. The germline V gene encodes CDR1 SGDLS and CDR2 YYNGEE. The CDR3 DNA sequence: TGTGCCAGCAGCGTAGACCTTCGAGTAAATGAGCAGTTCTTC. Translation gives CASSVDLRVNEQFF.

V is TRBV7-2 and J is TRBJ2-7; D might be TRBD1 (6 bases). The V and J ends lost 5 bases and 5 bases respectively, with 13 bases between them. The CDR3 loop spans 13 amino acids. In germline, CDR1 is SGHTA, CDR2 FQGNSA. The CDR3 sequence is CASSPGQFHEQYF. CDR3 coding DNA: TGTGCCAGCAGCCCCGGACAGTTCCACGAGCAGTACTTC.

This clonotype showed up just once. CDR3 region: CASSQDGDRGTQAFF. DNA of the CDR3: TGCGCCAGCAGCCAAGATGGGGACAGAGGGACTCAAGCTTTCTTT. The rearrangement uses TRBV4-3 and TRBJ1-1; 7 bases are a match to TRBD1. The germline V gene encodes CDR1 LGHNA and CDR2 YSLEER. V lost 0 bases and J lost 9; bases outside the gene matches: 10. The CDR3 is 15 residues long.

This chain uses TRBV3-1 with TRBJ2-3; 11 nucleotides align to TRBD2. The trim removed 4 bases at V and 3 bases at J, leaving 6 bases unmatched. Germline V gene sequence: CDR1 LGHDT, CDR2 YNNKEL (reference sequence). This CDR3 comprises 16 residues. DNA of the CDR3: TGTGCCAGCAGCCCCCTAGCGGGAGGCGCGACAGATACGCAGTATTTT. It codes for CASSPLAGGATDTQYF.

This clonotype turned up a few times. This chain joins TRBV20-1 and TRBJ2-3; 10 nucleotides match TRBD2. The CDR3 spans 15 residues. J gave up 2 bases and V 6 bases, and 8 bases lay outside the gene matches. The V gene's germline CDR1 is DFQATT and CDR2 SNEGSKA (reference sequence). CDR3 sequence reads: CSAHGTSALTDTQYF. Here the CDR3 DNA reads TGCAGTGCCCATGGGACTAGCGCGCTCACAGATACGCAGTATTTT.

The chain has TRBV7-2 and TRBJ2-7; D not resolved. Trimming removed 5 bases at V and 7 bases at J, with 9 bases between. This CDR3 has 11 amino acids. Germline-derived CDR1 and CDR2 are SGHTA and FQGNSA. The CDR3 bases are TGTGCCAGCAGCCCCTCCCAAGAGCAGTACTTC. It is translated as CASSPSQEQYF.

This chain joins TRBV11-3 and TRBJ2-4; D possibly corresponds to TRBD2 (5 bases). The CDR3 consists of 16 residues. Germline lookup yields CDR1 SGHNT and CDR2 YENEEA. The V end was cut by 6 bases, the J end by 5 bases, with 20 bases between. CDR3 in DNA: TGTGCCAGCAGTCCCCGGGTCGCAGGAGGAGAAAACATTCAGTACTTC. Amino acid sequence: CASSPRVAGGENIQYF.

This clonotype was counted between two and nine times. The genes are TRBV12-3 or TRBV12-4 and TRBJ1-1; TRBD1 might be the D (5 bases). The germline V and J ends were trimmed by 6 bases and 0 bases, with 20 bases remaining between them. CDR3 length equals 17 residues. The CDR3, as DNA: TGTGCCAGCAGAAATGCGGGAGGCAGGGTGTTGAACACTGAAGCTTTCTTT. This codes for CASRNAGGRVLNTEAFF.

The table lists this clonotype with a few counts. V gene TRBV29-1 combines with J gene TRBJ2-1, with 7 bases aligning to TRBD2. The germline gives CDR1 SQVTM, CDR2 ANQGSEA. With 0 bases clipped from V and 6 bases from J, the junction kept 5 bases outside the gene matches. This CDR3 contains 14 residues. The CDR3 DNA is TGCAGCGTTGAAGAAGGGCTAGCGGCCAATGAGCAGTTCTTC. Its protein is CSVEEGLAANEQFF.

Regarding this clonotype: The junction departs from the called germline gene at one end, perhaps through a read error. The V call is TRBV5-1, the J call TRBJ1-1; no firm D call. The V gene's germline CDR1 is SGHRS and CDR2 YFSETQ. The CDR3 loop spans 13 amino acids. The CDR3 loop is CASSPTRNAEAFF. Written as DNA, the CDR3 is TGCGCCAGCAGCCCGACAAGGAACGCTGAAGCTTTCTTT.

This clonotype was recorded a few times. V usage is TRBV27 and J usage is TRBJ2-5, with D unresolved. Looked up from germline, CDR1 is MNHEY and CDR2 is SMNVEV (reference sequence). This CDR3 spans 13 amino acids. Trimming pared 5 bases from V and 1 base from J, leaving 8 bases between. CDR3 region: CASSPQLQETQYF. CDR3 sequence (DNA): TGTGCCAGCAGTCCCCAACTCCAAGAGACCCAGTACTTC.

This clonotype was detected once. The J gene is TRBJ2-3, the V gene TRBV14; tentatively, D is TRBD1 or TRBD2 (7 bases each). In germline, CDR1 is SGHDN, CDR2 FVKESK. V gave up 11 bases and J gave up 1 base, with 25 bases separating them. This CDR3 spans 17 amino acids. As DNA, the CDR3 is TGTGCCTGGAGCCAACCCGCCTCAGGGGGGGGCACAGATACGCAGTATTTT. It translates to CAWSQPASGGGTDTQYF.

In this sample, this clonotype turned up many times. The genes are TRBV5-1 and TRBJ2-5; D may be TRBD2 (5 bases). Trimming removed 0 bases from V and 3 bases from J, with 12 bases in between. This CDR3 has 15 residues. Germline CDR1 SGHRS, CDR2 YFSETQ. The CDR3 DNA is TGCGCCAGCAGCTTGGTGTTCAGGCGGGAAGAGACCCAGTACTTC. This translates into CASSLVFRREETQYF. Looking up the rest from reference TRBV5-1 and TRBJ2-5 gives the full variable domain: KAGVTQTPRYLIKTRGQQVTLSCSPISGHRSVSWYQQTPGQGLQFLFEYFSETQRNKGNFPGRFSGRQFSNSRSEMNVSTLELGDSALYLCASSLVFRREETQYFGPGTRLLVL.

This chain links TRBV24-1 with TRBJ2-1; a possible D gene is TRBD2 (5 bases). Trimming took off 7 bases at V and 11 bases at J, with 26 bases between the two ends. The CDR3 sequence is 16 residues long. From germline, CDR1 is KGHDR and CDR2 SFDVKD. The CDR3 DNA is TGTGCCACCAGCGGATTTGGGAGCTCGCGCGTTTGTAAGCAGTTCTTC. Residues: CATSGFGSSRVCKQFF.

The V call is TRBV29-1, the J call TRBJ2-1; 9 positions match TRBD2. Germline-derived CDR1 and CDR2 are SQVTM and ANQGSEA. There are 16 residues in the CDR3. V shed 4 bases, J shed 7 bases, and the junction held 14 bases outside the gene matches. CDR3 coding DNA: TGCAGCGTTGCCCTTCCGGGGGGGGCGGGAGGGAATGAGCAGTTCTTC. This sequence encodes CSVALPGGAGGNEQFF.

This rearrangement joins TRBV27 to TRBJ2-1; TRBD1 matches at 10 bases. V gave up 9 bases and J gave up 9 bases; unmatched junction bases: 2. This CDR3 has 11 residues. In germline, CDR1 is MNHEY, CDR2 SMNVEV (reference sequence). The CDR3 DNA sequence: TGTGCCAGTAGACAGGGGGCTGAGCAGTTCTTC. Translation gives CASRQGAEQFF.

The chain joins TRBV7-8 to TRBJ2-7; D may be TRBD2 (6 bases). V lost 5 bases to trimming and J lost 4 bases, with 30 bases between them. Germline CDR1 is SGHVS and CDR2 is FQNEAQ. CDR3 length equals 19 residues. The DNA for the CDR3 is TGTGCCAGCAGCCCCCGAGGGGAGTTTTATTTAGCGGACGATTACGAGCAGTACTTC. Translation gives CASSPRGEFYLADDYEQYF.

The chain is built from TRBV11-3 and TRBJ2-1; 7 nucleotides line up with TRBD2. The CDR3 length is 16 residues. Losses at the gene ends were 6 bases for V and 5 bases for J; bases not matched to a gene: 13. Germline values: CDR1 SGHNT, CDR2 YENEEA. CDR3: CASSPREAGRHNEQFF. The CDR3, as DNA: TGTGCCAGCAGTCCGCGCGAAGCGGGAAGACACAATGAGCAGTTCTTC.

In this sample, this clonotype turned up many times. The CDR3 loop reads CSAPKPGVNNEQFF. The CDR3 DNA sequence: TGCAGTGCTCCTAAACCTGGGGTGAACAATGAGCAGTTCTTC. This chain links TRBV20-1 with TRBJ2-1; D gene uncertain. The CDR3 has 14 residues. Trimming pared 5 bases from V and 5 bases from J, leaving 16 bases between. Germline V lookup: CDR1 DFQATT, CDR2 SNEGSKA (reference sequence).

V usage is TRBV6-1 and J usage is TRBJ1-5, with a weak D call TRBD1 (6 bases). Germline-derived CDR1 and CDR2 are MNHNS and SASEGT. V was trimmed by 10 bases and J by 6 bases, leaving 16 bases between them. The CDR3 is made up of 13 amino acids. The CDR3 protein is CATSSGVGQPQHF. For the CDR3, the DNA is TGTGCCACCTCCTCAGGGGTGGGTCAGCCCCAGCATTTT.

The chain is built from TRBV18 and TRBJ2-2, with D tentatively TRBD2 (6 bases). The germline V and J ends were trimmed by 6 bases and 3 bases, with 11 bases remaining between them. Germline lookup yields CDR1 KGHSH and CDR2 LQKENI. The CDR3 runs to 14 residues. This CDR3 is CASSPGEDTGELFF. In nucleotides, the CDR3 is TGTGCCAGCTCCCCCGGGGAGGACACCGGGGAGCTGTTTTTT.